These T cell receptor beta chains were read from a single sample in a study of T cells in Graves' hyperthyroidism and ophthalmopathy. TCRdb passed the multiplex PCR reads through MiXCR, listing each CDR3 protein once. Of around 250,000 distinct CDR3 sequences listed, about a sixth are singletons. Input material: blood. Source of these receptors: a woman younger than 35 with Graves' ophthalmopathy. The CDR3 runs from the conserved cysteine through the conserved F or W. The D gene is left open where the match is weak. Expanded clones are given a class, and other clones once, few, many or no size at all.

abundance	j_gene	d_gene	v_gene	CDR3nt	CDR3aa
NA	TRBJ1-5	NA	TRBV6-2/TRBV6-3	TGTGCCAGCAGCCCAACCGGGACAACAAGCCAGCCCCAGCATTTT	CASSPTGTTSQPQHF
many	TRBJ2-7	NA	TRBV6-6	TGTGCCAGCAGTTACGGCGACACCACCTACGAGCAGTACTTC	CASSYGDTTYEQYF
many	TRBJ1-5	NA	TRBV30	TGTGCCTGGAGTGAGGGCGGGGAGAGAAATCAGCCCCAGCATTTT	CAWSEGGERNQPQHF
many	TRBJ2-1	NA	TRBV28	TGTGCCAGCAGACCGACAGGTAACAATGAGCAGTTCTTC	CASRPTGNNEQFF
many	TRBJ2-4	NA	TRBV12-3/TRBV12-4	TGTGCCAGCAGTTTGAGGGAGGACATTCAGTACTTC	CASSLREDIQYF
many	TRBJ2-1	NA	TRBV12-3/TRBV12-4	TGTGCCAGCAGCCTACAAACCCGGGGATGGAAGTTCTTC	CASSLQTRGWKFF
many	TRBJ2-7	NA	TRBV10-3	TGTGCCATCAGTGAGGGGGGGATCTCCTACGAGCAGTACTTC	CAISEGGISYEQYF
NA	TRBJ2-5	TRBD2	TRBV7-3	TGTGCCAGCAGGATGACTAGCGGGAAGTCGACCCAGTACTTC	CASRMTSGKSTQYF
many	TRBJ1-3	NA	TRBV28	TGTGCCAGCAGGGAACACTCGGACAGCCAAAACACCATATATTTT	CASREHSDSQNTIYF
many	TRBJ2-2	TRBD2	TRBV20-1	TGCAGTGCTAGAGTAGCCGGGGGGTCTCAGAACACCGGGGAGCTGTTTTTT	CSARVAGGSQNTGELFF